Shown below are 17 T cell receptor beta chains from a single sample sequenced in a study of cytotoxic CD8 clonotypes in ibrutinib-treated CLL. Profiling relied on immunoSEQ multiplex PCR, and the TCRdb table lists in-frame clones only, not all of them. This sample has more than 70,000 clones, with roughly 80% found just once. Sequencing was performed on PBMCs, taken after 12 months of ibrutinib treatment. These receptors came from a human donor with chronic lymphocytic leukemia.

This clone was counted a few times. The gene calls are TRBV14 and TRBJ2-5; D is undetermined. V lost 3 bases and J lost 5, with 7 bases in between. The germline V gene has CDR1 SGHDN and CDR2 FVKESK. This CDR3 is built from 12 residues. The CDR3 sequence: CASSQPTETQYF. CDR3 coding DNA: TGTGCCAGCAGCCAGCCTACGGAGACCCAGTACTTC.

This clone was observed once. The rearrangement joins TRBV30 to TRBJ2-2, with unresolved D. With 5 bases removed from V and 3 bases from J, the gap between germline ends came to 1 base. From germline, CDR1 is GTSNPN and CDR2 SVGIG (reference sequence). The CDR3 extends over 10 amino acids. CDR3 amino acids: CAWDTGELFF. The CDR3 nucleotides read TGTGCCTGGGACACCGGGGAGCTGTTTTTT. Complete variable domain (other parts from reference TRBV30 and TRBJ2-2): SQTIHQWPATLVQPVGSPLSLECTVEGTSNPNLYWYRQAAGRGLQLLFYSVGIGQISSEVPQNLSASRPQDRQFILSSKKLLLSDSGFYLCAWDTGELFFGEGSRLTVL.

This sequence joins TRBV4-3 and TRBJ2-5; 9 bases agree with TRBD1. CDR3 size: 17 residues. With V trimmed by 0 bases and J by 5 bases, 10 bases remained unmatched. CDR1 and CDR2 (germline): LGHNA, YSLEER. DNA for the CDR3: TGCGCCAGCAGCCAAGACCCTCCGACAGGGGGGTTGGAGACCCAGTACTTC. Its translation is CASSQDPPTGGLETQYF.

The chain links TRBV15 to TRBJ1-4, with 8 bases identical to TRBD1. Losses at the gene ends were 2 bases for V and 3 bases for J; bases not matched to a gene: 11. CDR1 and CDR2 (germline): LNHNV, YYDKDF (reference sequence). This CDR3 comprises 18 residues. For the CDR3, the DNA is TGTGCCACCAGCAGATACCTGGACAGGGTGGCGGCTAATGAAAAACTGTTTTTT. Its translation is CATSRYLDRVAANEKLFF.

The chain uses TRBV5-1 and TRBJ2-1; D might be TRBD1 or TRBD2, each matching 7 bases. The V gene lost 8 bases and the J gene lost 5 bases, with 20 bases spanning the gap. CDR1 is SGHRS, CDR2 YFSETQ, per germline. The CDR3 spans 15 residues. CDR3 in DNA: TGCGCCAGTCAGGGGGGGCGAGCTCGCGACAATGAGCAGTTCTTC. It translates to CASQGGRARDNEQFF.

The V and J genes are TRBV5-8 and TRBJ2-5, with 8 bases lining up with TRBD1. CDR1 is SGHTS, CDR2 YDEGEE, per germline. The CDR3 has 16 amino acids. The V and J ends lost 0 bases and 3 bases, in that order; junction bases with no gene match: 7. The CDR3 reads CASSLGQGATKETQYF. The CDR3 DNA reads as TGTGCCAGCAGCTTGGGGCAGGGGGCTACGAAAGAGACCCAGTACTTC.

CDR3 in DNA: TGTGCCAGCAGCTTAGTAGGGGCAGATACGCAGTATTTT. Translated, it gives CASSLVGADTQYF. The V and J genes are TRBV11-2 and TRBJ2-3; weak D call: TRBD1 (5 bases). The CDR3 covers 13 residues. V gave up 1 base and J gave up 4 bases, with 6 bases separating them. From germline, CDR1 is SGHAT and CDR2 FQNNGV.

The chain uses TRBV11-3 and TRBJ2-3; a weak D match, TRBD1 (7 bases). This CDR3 has 15 amino acids. Germline assignment: CDR1 SGHNT and CDR2 YENEEA. Trimming cost V 5 bases and J 0 bases, with 12 bases left between them. In DNA, the CDR3 is TGTGCCAGCAGCCCACAGGGGACTAGCACAGATACGCAGTATTTT. Protein sequence: CASSPQGTSTDTQYF.

This clone was found a few times. This rearrangement joins TRBV30 to TRBJ2-7, with TRBD1 identical over 8 bases. This CDR3 contains 11 residues. V shed 2 bases and J 9 bases; nucleotides not matched to a gene: 3. Germline loops: CDR1 GTSNPN, CDR2 SVGIG (reference sequence). CDR3 loop: CAWSPGTGQYF. The CDR3 DNA reads TGTGCCTGGAGTCCCGGGACAGGGCAGTACTTC.

This chain links TRBV7-2 with TRBJ2-1; a weak D match, TRBD1 (6 bases). Germline V gives CDR1 SGHTA, CDR2 FQGNSA. V lost 0 bases and J lost 1, with 22 bases in between. The CDR3 contains 20 residues. The DNA of the CDR3 is TGTGCCAGCAGCTTAGCCGGTTGGGTTCCGAACAGGGTATCCTACAATGAGCAGTTCTTC. Translated: CASSLAGWVPNRVSYNEQFF.

The CDR3 spells CASSMVNEQFF. CDR3 bases: TGTGCCAGTAGTATGGTGAATGAGCAGTTCTTC. This chain joins TRBV19 and TRBJ2-1; D not certain. From germline, CDR1 is LNHDA and CDR2 SQIVND (reference sequence). V lost 3 bases and J 7 bases, leaving 4 bases between the germline ends. This CDR3 is built from 11 residues.

The table lists this clone with a few counts. The V call is TRBV6-5, the J call TRBJ1-5, with 8 bases aligning to TRBD1. Germline V gives CDR1 MNHEY, CDR2 SVGAGI. The CDR3 contains 13 residues. The trim removed 5 bases at V and 5 bases at J, leaving 2 bases unmatched. The CDR3: CASSTQGDQPQHF. In DNA form, the CDR3 reads TGTGCCAGCAGTACACAGGGGGATCAGCCCCAGCATTTT.

This clone was seen more than once but under ten times. V is TRBV11-1 and J is TRBJ2-7, with 8 bases that match TRBD1. The germline V gene has CDR1 SGHAT and CDR2 FQDESV (reference sequence). The V gene end was trimmed by 1 base and the J gene end by 2 bases; junction bases not matched to a gene: 4. CDR3 length: 15 amino acids. This chain's CDR3 is CASSLGRGPTYEQYF. CDR3 bases: TGTGCCAGCAGCTTAGGCAGGGGGCCAACCTACGAGCAGTACTTC.

The genes are TRBV9 and TRBJ2-1; tentative D call: TRBD2 (6 bases). The CDR3 is made up of 16 amino acids. Trimming shortened V by 4 bases and J by 7 bases, and 21 bases separated the two germline ends. Germline V gene lookup returns CDR1 SGDLS and CDR2 YYNGEE. CDR3 in DNA: TGTGCCAGCAGCATCTCCGGGGCGGCGCGGGGAAATGAGCAGTTCTTC. Translated, it gives CASSISGAARGNEQFF.

The chain has TRBV19 and TRBJ2-7; TRBD2 agrees at 7 bases. V was clipped by 3 bases and J by 4 bases; unmatched bases: 6. Germline V gene sequence: CDR1 LNHDA, CDR2 SQIVND (reference sequence). The CDR3 totals 14 residues. CDR3 sequence reads: CASSIGEGPYEQYF. In DNA form, the CDR3 reads TGTGCCAGTAGTATCGGGGAGGGGCCGTACGAGCAGTACTTC. Drawing the rest from reference TRBV19 and TRBJ2-7, the complete variable domain is DGGITQSPKYLFRKEGQNVTLSCEQNLNHDAMYWYRQDPGQGLRLIYYSQIVNDFQKGDIAEGYSVSREKKESFPLTVTSAQKNPTAFYLCASSIGEGPYEQYFGPGTRLTVT.

The chain recombines TRBV27 with TRBJ2-1, with 7 bases lining up with TRBD2. Germline V CDR1 and CDR2: MNHEY, SMNVEV (reference sequence). J lost 7 bases, V lost 6 bases, and 21 bases had no gene match. CDR3 length equals 18 residues. The CDR3 here is CASRRNLFPGPGGNEQFF. CDR3 nucleotide sequence: TGTGCCAGCAGAAGAAACTTGTTCCCGGGACCCGGGGGGAATGAGCAGTTCTTC.

This clone was observed a single time. At one end, the junction sequence differs from germline, possibly due to a read error. The chain combines TRBV7-7 with TRBJ2-5, with a weak D call TRBD2 (5 bases). The CDR3 is 14 residues long. CDR1 SSHAT and CDR2 FNYEAQ come from the germline V gene (reference sequence). The CDR3 protein is CASSLRPGGETQYF. In DNA, the CDR3 is TGTGCTAGCAGCTTACGGCCCGGAGGCGAGACCCAGTACTTC.